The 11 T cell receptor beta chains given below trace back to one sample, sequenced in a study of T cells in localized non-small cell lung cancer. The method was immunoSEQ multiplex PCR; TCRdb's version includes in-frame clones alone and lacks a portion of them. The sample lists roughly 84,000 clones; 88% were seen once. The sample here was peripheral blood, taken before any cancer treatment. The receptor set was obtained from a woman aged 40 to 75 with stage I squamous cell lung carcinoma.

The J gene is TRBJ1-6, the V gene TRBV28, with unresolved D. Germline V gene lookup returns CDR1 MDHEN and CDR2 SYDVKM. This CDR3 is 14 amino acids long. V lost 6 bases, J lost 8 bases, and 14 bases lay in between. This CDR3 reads CASSLRERDSPLHF. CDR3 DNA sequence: TGTGCCAGCAGCCTGAGGGAGCGGGATTCACCCCTCCACTTT.

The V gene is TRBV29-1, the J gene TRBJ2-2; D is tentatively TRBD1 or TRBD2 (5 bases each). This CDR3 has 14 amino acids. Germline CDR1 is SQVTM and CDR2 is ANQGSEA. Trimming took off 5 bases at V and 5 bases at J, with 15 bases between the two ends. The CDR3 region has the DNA TGCAGCGTTCAAGCCGGGGCTTGGACCGGGGAGCTGTTTTTT. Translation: CSVQAGAWTGELFF.

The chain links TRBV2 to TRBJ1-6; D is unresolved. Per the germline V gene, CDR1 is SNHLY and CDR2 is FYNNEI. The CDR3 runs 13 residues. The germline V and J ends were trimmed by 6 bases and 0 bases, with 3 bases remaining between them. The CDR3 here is CASRVSYNSPLHF. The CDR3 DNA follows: TGTGCCAGCAGAGTCTCCTATAATTCACCCCTCCACTTT. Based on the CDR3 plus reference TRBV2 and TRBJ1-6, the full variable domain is EPEVTQTPSHQVTQMGQEVILRCVPISNHLYFYWYRQILGQKVEFLVSFYNNEISEKSEIFDDQFSVERPDGSNFTLKIRSTKLEDSAMYFCASRVSYNSPLHFGNGTRLTVT.

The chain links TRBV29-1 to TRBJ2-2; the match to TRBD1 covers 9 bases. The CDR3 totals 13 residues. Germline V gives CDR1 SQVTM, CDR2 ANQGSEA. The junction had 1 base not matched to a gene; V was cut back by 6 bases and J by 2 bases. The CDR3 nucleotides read TGCAGCGTGGACAGGGGAAACACCGGGGAGCTGTTTTTT. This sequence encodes CSVDRGNTGELFF.

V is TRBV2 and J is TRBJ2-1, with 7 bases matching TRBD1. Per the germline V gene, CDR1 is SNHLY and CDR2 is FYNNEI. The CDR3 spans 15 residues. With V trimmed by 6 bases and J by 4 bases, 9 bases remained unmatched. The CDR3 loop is CASSYPGQRYNEQFF. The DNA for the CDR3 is TGTGCCAGCAGCTATCCGGGACAGCGTTACAATGAGCAGTTCTTC.

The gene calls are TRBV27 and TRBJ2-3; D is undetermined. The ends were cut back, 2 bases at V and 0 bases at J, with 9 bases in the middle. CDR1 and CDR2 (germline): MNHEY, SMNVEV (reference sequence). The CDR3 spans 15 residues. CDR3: CASSLGQTSTDTQYF. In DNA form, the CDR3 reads TGTGCCAGCAGTTTAGGGCAGACTAGCACAGATACGCAGTATTTT.

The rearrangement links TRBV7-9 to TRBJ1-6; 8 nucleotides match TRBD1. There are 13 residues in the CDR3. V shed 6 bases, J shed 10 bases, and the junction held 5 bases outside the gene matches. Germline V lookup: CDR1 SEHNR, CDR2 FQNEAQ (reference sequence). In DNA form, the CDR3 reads TGTGCCAGCAGGCAGGGGGCAGGCTCACCCCTCCACTTT. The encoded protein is CASRQGAGSPLHF. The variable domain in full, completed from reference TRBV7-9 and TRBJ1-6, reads DTGVSQNPRHKITKRGQNVTFRCDPISEHNRLYWYRQTLGQGPEFLTYFQNEAQLEKSRLLSDRFSAERPKGSFSTLEIQRTEQGDSAMYLCASRQGAGSPLHFGNGTRLTVT.

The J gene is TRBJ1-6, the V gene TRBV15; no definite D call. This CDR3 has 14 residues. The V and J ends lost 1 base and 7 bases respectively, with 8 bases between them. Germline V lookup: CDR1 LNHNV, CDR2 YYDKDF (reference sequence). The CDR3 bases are TGTGCCACCAGCAGAGGATACGGGAATTCACCCCTCCACTTT. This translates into CATSRGYGNSPLHF.

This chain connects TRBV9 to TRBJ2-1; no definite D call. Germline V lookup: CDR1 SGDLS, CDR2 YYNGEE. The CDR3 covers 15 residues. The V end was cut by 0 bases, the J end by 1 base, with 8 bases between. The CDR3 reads CASSVEEWSYNEQFF. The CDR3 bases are TGTGCCAGCAGCGTAGAGGAGTGGTCCTACAATGAGCAGTTCTTC.

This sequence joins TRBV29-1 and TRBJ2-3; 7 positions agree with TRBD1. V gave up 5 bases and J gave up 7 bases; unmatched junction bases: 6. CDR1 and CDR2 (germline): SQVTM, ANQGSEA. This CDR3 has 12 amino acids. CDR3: CSVSIQGYTQYF. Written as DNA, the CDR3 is TGCAGCGTTAGTATACAGGGGTATACGCAGTATTTT.

DNA of the CDR3: TGTGCCAGCAGGCGGGACAGGAACACTGAAGCTTTCTTT. This translates into CASRRDRNTEAFF. The chain links TRBV7-8 to TRBJ1-1, with 7 bases fitting TRBD1. The germline V gene has CDR1 SGHVS and CDR2 FQNEAQ. This CDR3 contains 13 residues. V was clipped by 6 bases and J by 1 base; unmatched bases: 2.